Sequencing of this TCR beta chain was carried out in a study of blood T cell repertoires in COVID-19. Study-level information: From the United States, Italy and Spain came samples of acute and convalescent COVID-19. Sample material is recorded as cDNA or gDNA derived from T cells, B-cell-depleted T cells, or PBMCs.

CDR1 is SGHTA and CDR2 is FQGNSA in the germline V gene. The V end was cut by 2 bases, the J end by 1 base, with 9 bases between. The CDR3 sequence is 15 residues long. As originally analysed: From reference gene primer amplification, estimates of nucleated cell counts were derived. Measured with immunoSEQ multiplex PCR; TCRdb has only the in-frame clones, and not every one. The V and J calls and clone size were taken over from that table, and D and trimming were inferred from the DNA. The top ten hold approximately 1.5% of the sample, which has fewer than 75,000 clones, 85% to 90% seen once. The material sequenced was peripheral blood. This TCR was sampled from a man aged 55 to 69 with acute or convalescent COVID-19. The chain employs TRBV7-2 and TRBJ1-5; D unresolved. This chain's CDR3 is CASSLSRRSNQPQHF. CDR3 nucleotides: TGTGCCAGCAGCTTAAGCAGGCGCAGCAATCAGCCCCAGCATTTT.